Listed here is a single TCR beta chain. The data were obtained in a study of Ad26.COV2.S vaccination and SARS-CoV-2 variants. CDR3 length: 16 amino acids. With V trimmed by 4 bases and J by 7 bases, 8 bases remained unmatched. Germline V gene sequence: CDR1 SEHNR, CDR2 FQNEAQ (reference sequence). Profiling relied on immunoSEQ multiplex PCR, and the TCRdb table lists in-frame clones only, not all of them. The sample includes fewer than 500,000 clones, around 90% of them seen just once. Described treatment: over 15 received Ad26.COV2.S at low or high dose, single or two shots; about 5 received placebo; per-sample allocation not given. Sample collection was performed on day 63 after the first vaccine or placebo injection.

The source of this sequence is a person between 18 and 65 years old who received the Ad26.COV2.S COVID-19 vaccine or a placebo. The chain combines TRBV7-9 with TRBJ2-2; 11 bases match TRBD2. Sample: peripheral blood, taken in a trial of Ad26.COV2.S vaccine versus placebo. Written as DNA, the CDR3 is TGTGCCAGCAGCTCGACTAGCGGGAATGTCGGCGGGGAGCTGTTTTTT. Translation gives CASSSTSGNVGGELFF.